Described below is a single T cell receptor (beta chain) sequence and its context. This sample stems from a study of CD8+ T cells in alopecia areata. Germline V CDR1 and CDR2: SGHNT, YYREEE (reference sequence). The CDR3 is 15 amino acids. With 5 bases removed from V and 5 bases from J, the gap between germline ends came to 19 bases. Extracted RNA was reverse transcribed into cDNA, the sequencing template. Measured with immunoSEQ multiplex PCR; TCRdb has only the in-frame clones, and not every one. The sample lists 98,000 or so clones, approximately 59% occurring once. The source of this sequence is a human donor in good health. This rearrangement joins TRBV5-4 to TRBJ1-1, with D tentatively TRBD1 (6 bases). The source material was CD8+ T cells sorted from blood. CDR3 nucleotides: TGTGCCAGCAGGGGGGGGCGCAGTCCTGTAACTGAAGCTTTCTTT. As protein: CASRGGRSPVTEAFF.